This T cell receptor beta chain derives from a study of CD4+ T cells in melanoma. General observations from the study: A reported correlation linked neoantigen-specific CD4+ T cells to CD8+, macrophage and B cell function. Diverse differentiation states were reported for melanoma neoantigen-specific CD4+ T cells.

Of note for this clone: Antigen specificity is unknown.

Germline CDR1 reads MNHNS; CDR2 reads SASEGT. V shed 5 bases and J 5 bases; nucleotides not matched to a gene: 8. This CDR3 is built from 15 residues. Generated by immunoSEQ multiplex PCR, the TCRdb table keeps only in-frame clones and is missing some. In the table there are roughly 19,000 clones, roughly 78% of which are singletons. This clonotype was sampled from a human donor with melanoma. The chain is built from TRBV6-1 and TRBJ2-2; 7 bases are shared with TRBD2. The CDR3 loop is CASSKGGGRTGELFF. For the CDR3, the DNA is TGTGCCAGCAGTAAGGGCGGGGGACGAACCGGGGAGCTGTTTTTT.